One sample yielded the 9 T cell receptor beta chains listed below, sequenced in a study of blood T cell repertoires in COVID-19. Clones were sequenced by immunoSEQ multiplex PCR, and TCRdb holds only the in-frame ones, with some missing. The sample has tens of thousands of clones, roughly 80% seen once. The sample was peripheral blood. These receptor sequences come from a woman of 80 years or more with acute or convalescent COVID-19.

This clone was counted only a few times. V usage is TRBV10-3 and J usage is TRBJ1-3; the match to TRBD1 covers 7 bases. The CDR3 covers 15 residues. V was pared by 4 bases and J by 2 bases, with 5 bases of the junction left unmatched. Germline-derived CDR1 and CDR2 are ENHRY and SYGVKD. The CDR3: CAISARQGAGNTIYF. The CDR3 nucleotides read TGTGCCATCAGTGCTCGACAGGGAGCTGGAAACACCATATATTTT.

This clone was observed a single time. CDR3 in amino acids: CASSLERGSTDTQYF. CDR3 coding DNA: TGCGCCAGCAGCTTGGAGAGGGGGAGCACAGATACGCAGTATTTT. The chain joins TRBV5-1 to TRBJ2-3; D may be TRBD1 (6 bases). Germline CDR1 reads SGHRS; CDR2 reads YFSETQ. The CDR3 contains 15 residues. Trimming shortened V by 0 bases and J by 0 bases, and 8 bases separated the two germline ends.

The chain joins TRBV5-1 to TRBJ2-1; TRBD1 matches at 8 bases. The CDR3 totals 15 residues. V lost 0 bases to trimming and J lost 3 bases; unmatched junction nucleotides: 2. CDR1 is SGHRS and CDR2 is YFSETQ in the germline V gene. CDR3 coding DNA: TGCGCCAGCAGCTTGGAGGACAGGGACTACAATGAGCAGTTCTTC. Translation: CASSLEDRDYNEQFF.

V and J are TRBV24-1 and TRBJ1-2, with TRBD1 matching 8 bases. This CDR3 is 13 amino acids long. After removal of 9 bases from V and 1 base from J, the junction contained 3 bases not matched to a gene. CDR1 and CDR2 from the germline V gene are KGHDR and SFDVKD. The CDR3 here is CATGDRSNYGYTF. The CDR3 bases are TGTGCCACCGGGGACAGGAGTAACTATGGCTACACCTTC.

The chain links TRBV29-1 to TRBJ2-2, with D maybe TRBD2 (6 bases). Trimming removed 6 bases at V and 1 base at J, with 15 bases between. The CDR3 has 15 residues. CDR1 SQVTM and CDR2 ANQGSEA come from the germline V gene. The CDR3 sequence: CSVGGGRQNTGELFF. CDR3 DNA sequence: TGCAGCGTGGGAGGCGGACGGCAGAACACCGGGGAGCTGTTTTTT.

Only a few counts were recorded for this clone. The J gene is TRBJ2-1, the V gene TRBV30; a possible D gene is TRBD2 (5 bases). The CDR3 covers 13 residues. V was clipped by 0 bases and J by 4 bases, with 7 bases between them. The V gene's germline CDR1 is GTSNPN and CDR2 SVGIG (reference sequence). CDR3 protein: CAWSVGAYNEQFF. The CDR3 DNA is TGTGCCTGGAGTGTGGGAGCTTACAATGAGCAGTTCTTC. The full variable domain, rest sourced from reference TRBV30 and TRBJ2-1, is SQTIHQWPATLVQPVGSPLSLECTVEGTSNPNLYWYRQAAGRGLQLLFYSVGIGQISSEVPQNLSASRPQDRQFILSSKKLLLSDSGFYLCAWSVGAYNEQFFGPGTRLTVL.

The chain recombines TRBV2 with TRBJ2-7; D gene unclear. CDR3 length: 14 residues. V was trimmed by 1 base and J by 3 bases, leaving 10 bases between them. From germline, CDR1 is SNHLY and CDR2 FYNNEI. The CDR3 DNA reads as TGTGCCAGCAGTGAAGTCCTCGCCAGCTACGAGCAGTACTTC. This sequence encodes CASSEVLASYEQYF.

The rearrangement uses TRBV5-4 and TRBJ2-5; a weak D match, TRBD1 (5 bases). V lost 0 bases and J 1 base, leaving 7 bases between the germline ends. Germline lookup yields CDR1 SGHNT and CDR2 YYREEE (reference sequence). The CDR3 loop spans 14 amino acids. CDR3 region: CASSLGQGQETQYF. CDR3 in DNA: TGTGCCAGCAGCTTGGGGCAGGGCCAAGAGACCCAGTACTTC.

This clone was recorded once. The chain employs TRBV19 and TRBJ1-3; 7 bases are a match to TRBD1. The CDR3 contains 15 residues. Looked up from germline, CDR1 is LNHDA and CDR2 is SQIVND (reference sequence). V shed 4 bases, J shed 4 bases, and the junction held 7 bases outside the gene matches. The CDR3 region has the DNA TGTGCCAGTAGTACGAGGGGGCAGTCCGGAAACACCATATATTTT. This encodes CASSTRGQSGNTIYF. The full variable domain, with the rest looked up from reference TRBV19 and TRBJ1-3, is DGGITQSPKYLFRKEGQNVTLSCEQNLNHDAMYWYRQDPGQGLRLIYYSQIVNDFQKGDIAEGYSVSREKKESFPLTVTSAQKNPTAFYLCASSTRGQSGNTIYFGEGSWLTVV.